The 25 T cell receptor beta chains in this list originate from one sample, sequenced in a study of T-cell reconstitution after alpha-beta-depleted transplantation in children. Unique molecular identifiers were used to barcode this TCRbeta library. TCRdb recomputed calls from the PCR reads with MiXCR, one row per CDR3 protein. Of 200,000 to 250,000 distinct CDR3 sequences listed, 9.5% to 15% are singletons. The sample in question was PBMCs from the stem cell graft donor, obtained from the stem cell graft. The receptors derive from a human donor who donated a stem cell graft to a child with acute lymphoblastic leukemia.

At least ten counts were recorded for this clonotype. The V and J genes are TRBV4-3 and TRBJ1-1, with D possibly being TRBD1 (6 bases). Germline lookup yields CDR1 LGHNA and CDR2 YSLEER. V lost 0 bases, J lost 4 bases, and 12 bases lay in between. The length of the CDR3 is 15 residues. The CDR3: CASSQEWRGATEAFF. CDR3 DNA: TGCGCCAGCAGCCAAGAATGGCGGGGGGCCACTGAAGCTTTCTTT.

This clonotype occurred once. The chain employs TRBV19 and TRBJ2-6; TRBD1 matches at 8 bases. CDR3 length: 19 amino acids. The J segment lost 4 bases and the V segment lost 5 bases, leaving 16 bases of the junction unmatched. Germline V lookup: CDR1 LNHDA, CDR2 SQIVND (reference sequence). CDR3 sequence (DNA): TGTGCCAGTAGTCCGTGGACAGGGAGTCGGCTATCCGGGGCCAACGTCCTGACTTTC. Protein product: CASSPWTGSRLSGANVLTF.

This clonotype was counted ten times or more. V gene TRBV15 combines with J gene TRBJ2-7; TRBD2 agrees at 7 bases. The CDR3 covers 14 residues. CDR1 is LNHNV, CDR2 YYDKDF, per germline (reference sequence). V lost 2 bases to trimming and J lost 3 bases; unmatched junction nucleotides: 4. As DNA, the CDR3 is TGTGCCACCAGCAGATTTGGGGGGGTCTACGAGCAGTACTTC. Encoded protein: CATSRFGGVYEQYF.

In its sample, this clonotype was seen many times. The chain employs TRBV20-1 and TRBJ2-6; 7 nucleotides align to TRBD1. From germline, CDR1 is DFQATT and CDR2 SNEGSKA (reference sequence). CDR3 size: 15 residues. J lost 4 bases, V lost 0 bases, and 3 bases had no gene match. DNA of the CDR3: TGCAGTGCTAGAGACAGGGGGAGCGGGGCCAACGTCCTGACTTTC. Its translation: CSARDRGSGANVLTF.

There are many counts of this clonotype. This chain uses TRBV12-3 or TRBV12-4 with TRBJ1-6; 10 bases agree with TRBD1. The CDR3 runs to 16 residues. J gave up 11 bases and V 6 bases, and 13 bases lay outside the gene matches. In nucleotides, the CDR3 is TGTGCCAGCAGCCGGGGACAGGGGTTCCCCGAGACACCCCTCCACTTT. This codes for CASSRGQGFPETPLHF.

This clonotype appeared a few times. The V call is TRBV7-9, the J call TRBJ2-3; 13 bases line up with TRBD2. The CDR3 runs 16 residues. CDR1 SEHNR and CDR2 FQNEAQ come from the germline V gene (reference sequence). Trimming took 5 bases from V and 4 from J; bases not matched to a gene: 6. As DNA, the CDR3 is TGTGCCAGCAGCATCGGACTAGCGGGGGCCTCAGATACGCAGTATTTT. Its translation is CASSIGLAGASDTQYF.

This clonotype was picked up many times. The chain joins TRBV5-6 to TRBJ2-7; 9 positions agree with TRBD1. V dropped 0 bases and J dropped 8; count of bases not matched to a gene: 12. Germline CDR1 is SGHDT and CDR2 is YYEEEE. The CDR3 loop spans 16 amino acids. The CDR3 loop is CASSLDPGQGRAKQYF. DNA of the CDR3: TGTGCCAGCAGCTTGGATCCGGGACAGGGAAGGGCGAAGCAGTACTTC.

On this clonotype itself: A single base separates this from a much larger clone, so it may be a read error. This chain links TRBV24-1 with TRBJ2-7; 8 bases are a match to TRBD1. V was clipped by 5 bases and J by 2 bases; unmatched bases: 7. Germline CDR1 reads KGHDR; CDR2 reads SFDVKD. CDR3 length: 15 residues. For the CDR3, the DNA is TGTGCCACCAGTGGTCCGGACAGGGTGACCTACGAGCAGTACTTC. Its protein product is CATSGPDRVTYEQYF.

This clonotype was detected many times. The J gene is TRBJ2-5, the V gene TRBV20-1, with TRBD1 matching over 10 bases. This CDR3 is built from 15 residues. The V and J ends lost 2 bases and 7 bases, in that order; junction bases with no gene match: 10. Per the germline V gene, CDR1 is DFQATT and CDR2 is SNEGSKA (reference sequence). CDR3: CSARSPGQGVGTQYF. Written as DNA, the CDR3 is TGCAGTGCTAGATCTCCAGGACAGGGGGTCGGGACCCAGTACTTC.

This clonotype was seen ten or more times. The V and J genes are TRBV29-1 and TRBJ2-1; D assignment may be TRBD1 or TRBD2 (5 bases each). The CDR3 has 12 amino acids. CDR1 is SQVTM, CDR2 ANQGSEA, per germline. V shed 6 bases and J shed 2 bases, with 8 bases lying between them. CDR3 bases: TGCAGCGTGGGACCAGCCTACAATGAGCAGTTCTTC. This translates into CSVGPAYNEQFF.

This clonotype was recorded many times. The gene calls are TRBV7-8 and TRBJ1-3; 9 positions match TRBD1. Germline CDR1 SGHVS, CDR2 FQNEAQ. The trim removed 0 bases at V and 1 base at J, leaving 10 bases unmatched. There are 19 residues in the CDR3. CDR3 loop: CASSLAGTGTPISGNTIYF. In DNA, the CDR3 is TGTGCCAGCAGCTTAGCCGGGACAGGGACTCCGATTTCTGGAAACACCATATATTTT.

This clonotype has at least ten counts. The chain is built from TRBV5-1 and TRBJ2-7; D not resolved. This CDR3 spans 14 amino acids. V was shortened by 0 bases and J by 0 bases, with 7 bases between the two germline ends. Germline V gives CDR1 SGHRS, CDR2 YFSETQ. This chain's CDR3 is CASSLESPSYEQYF. CDR3 bases: TGCGCCAGCAGCTTGGAGTCACCCTCCTACGAGCAGTACTTC.

The chain employs TRBV3-1 and TRBJ2-6; D unresolved. V was trimmed by 1 base and J by 0 bases, leaving 10 bases between them. The CDR3 extends over 17 amino acids. Germline V gene data show CDR1 as LGHDT and CDR2 as YNNKEL (reference sequence). Here the CDR3 reads CASSQGASLSGANVLTF. The CDR3 coding sequence is TGTGCCAGCAGCCAAGGGGCGAGCCTCTCTGGGGCCAACGTCCTGACTTTC.

This clonotype was seen repeatedly, ten times or more. V and J are TRBV2 and TRBJ2-3, with D perhaps TRBD2 (6 bases). The V gene lost 6 bases and the J gene lost 5 bases, with 18 bases spanning the gap. This CDR3 is 15 amino acids long. Germline CDR1 is SNHLY and CDR2 is FYNNEI. The chain's CDR3 is CASSERTPRGDTQYF. In DNA, the CDR3 is TGTGCCAGCAGCGAGAGGACTCCGCGGGGAGATACGCAGTATTTT.

This clonotype appeared many times. This chain joins TRBV5-1 and TRBJ2-6; 9 bases are a match to TRBD1. Germline V gene sequence: CDR1 SGHRS, CDR2 YFSETQ. The CDR3 runs to 17 residues. V gave up 4 bases and J gave up 4 bases; unmatched junction bases: 9. The DNA for the CDR3 is TGCGCCAGCAGCGTCTTACAGGGGGCGCGGGGGGCCAACGTCCTGACTTTC. Residues: CASSVLQGARGANVLTF.

This clonotype was detected many times. The V call is TRBV18, the J call TRBJ2-7; 8 bases line up with TRBD1. The CDR3 loop spans 14 amino acids. CDR1 and CDR2 (germline): KGHSH, LQKENI. V lost 4 bases, J lost 3 bases, and 5 bases stayed unmatched. The CDR3: CASSLRTGYYEQYF. DNA of the CDR3: TGTGCCAGCTCACTCAGGACAGGGTACTACGAGCAGTACTTC.

This clonotype was counted many times. This rearrangement joins TRBV4-1 to TRBJ2-1; 10 nucleotides line up with TRBD2. The V segment lost 0 bases and the J segment 9 bases; nucleotides outside the gene matches: 8. Germline assignment: CDR1 MGHRA and CDR2 YSYEKL. The CDR3 is 16 residues long. The CDR3 reads CASSQDILAGESEQFF. CDR3 nucleotide sequence: TGCGCCAGCAGCCAAGATATTCTAGCGGGAGAGTCTGAGCAGTTCTTC.

This clonotype was seen repeatedly, ten times or more. The V call is TRBV7-9, the J call TRBJ2-7, with TRBD1 matching 7 bases. Germline CDR1 SEHNR, CDR2 FQNEAQ (reference sequence). The CDR3 is made up of 17 amino acids. After removal of 1 base from V and 1 base from J, the junction contained 10 bases not matched to a gene. The CDR3 reads CASSLEAPGGTSYEQYF. CDR3 nucleotide sequence: TGTGCCAGCAGCTTAGAGGCCCCAGGGGGAACTTCCTACGAGCAGTACTTC.

This clonotype was seen many times. J is TRBJ1-4 and V is TRBV20-1; D not certain. The CDR3 is 13 residues long. V was cut by 7 bases and J by 8 bases, with 17 bases left in between. Germline-derived CDR1 and CDR2 are DFQATT and SNEGSKA (reference sequence). In DNA, the CDR3 is TGCAGTGGAGCTGGTGGCGGCGGAGAAAAACTGTTTTTT. Amino acid sequence: CSGAGGGGEKLFF.

In its sample, this clonotype was seen many times. This chain's CDR3 is CASSYGLAGRTDTQYF. Written as DNA, the CDR3 is TGTGCCAGCAGCTACGGACTAGCGGGCCGCACAGATACGCAGTATTTT. The rearrangement links TRBV7-2 to TRBJ2-3, with 11 nucleotides matching TRBD2. The V and J ends lost 4 bases and 1 base, in that order; junction bases with no gene match: 4. The length of the CDR3 is 16 residues. Germline CDR1 and CDR2: SGHTA and FQGNSA.

In this sample, this clonotype turned up many times. The chain carries TRBV5-1 and TRBJ2-1, with 9 positions matching TRBD2. V dropped 4 bases and J dropped 15; count of bases not matched to a gene: 8. Germline V CDR1 and CDR2: SGHRS, YFSETQ. CDR3 length equals 12 residues. CDR3 sequence: CASSNASGAVFF. The CDR3, as DNA: TGCGCCAGCAGCAACGCTAGCGGGGCGGTGTTCTTC.

The table lists this clonotype with many counts. The chain uses TRBV7-2 and TRBJ2-2, with a tentative D call TRBD2 (7 bases). The CDR3 loop spans 14 amino acids. CDR1 SGHTA and CDR2 FQGNSA come from the germline V gene. Trimming left V 0 bases short and J 13 bases short, with 15 bases between. CDR3 in amino acids: CASSLARGATVLFF. The CDR3 region has the DNA TGTGCCAGCAGCTTAGCACGGGGGGCTACAGTGCTGTTTTTT.

This clonotype has a count of ten or more. J is TRBJ2-7 and V is TRBV5-1; possibly TRBD1 or TRBD2 for D (6 bases each). The ends were cut back, 0 bases at V and 5 bases at J, with 12 bases in the middle. The germline gives CDR1 SGHRS, CDR2 YFSETQ. This CDR3 is built from 14 residues. CDR3 residues: CASSLVRGLHEQYF. As DNA, the CDR3 is TGCGCCAGCAGCTTGGTTCGGGGGCTTCACGAGCAGTACTTC.

The table lists this clonotype with many counts. The chain uses TRBV5-4 and TRBJ2-2, with unresolved D. The CDR3 runs 14 residues. V lost 2 bases, J lost 5 bases, and 10 bases lay in between. Germline-derived CDR1 and CDR2 are SGHNT and YYREEE (reference sequence). DNA for the CDR3: TGTGCCAGCAGCTTATTGACACCGACCGGGGAGCTGTTTTTT. Translation: CASSLLTPTGELFF.

This clonotype was recorded at least ten times. This sequence joins TRBV7-2 and TRBJ2-7; no clear D. Per the germline V gene, CDR1 is SGHTA and CDR2 is FQGNSA. The CDR3 runs to 13 residues. The germline V and J ends were trimmed by 6 bases and 0 bases, with 9 bases remaining between them. DNA for the CDR3: TGTGCCAGCAGATTCCGGAGCTCCTACGAGCAGTACTTC. This codes for CASRFRSSYEQYF.